Sequencing of this T cell receptor (beta chain) was carried out in a study of T-cell memory formation after mild COVID-19. TCRdb redid the calling of the 5' RACE reads with MiXCR, one entry per CDR3 protein. The table has roughly 120,000 distinct CDR3 sequences, around a sixth seen once; the top ten hold approximately 15%. Points from the study as a whole: The appearance of some responding clones in pre-infection memory suggested that cross-reactive memory joined. CD4+ bias marked clones expanding day 15 to 37, unlike balanced contracting clones. Among contracting clones, CD4+ were mainly CM/EM and CD8+ enriched in EMRA.

The table lists this clonotype with a few counts. No antigen is known for it. The CDR3 contains 15 residues. V lost 5 bases to trimming and J lost 6 bases; unmatched junction nucleotides: 9. Germline assignment: CDR1 SGHTA and CDR2 FQGTGA. The sequenced material came from PBMCs or a T cell subset sorted from them (not recorded which). V usage is TRBV7-3 and J usage is TRBJ2-2; 7 bases fit TRBD1. The sequence was collected from an adult woman who had mild COVID-19 (a few samples of this study predate the infection). Cell type and time point are not known. CDR3 nucleotides: TGTGCCAGCAGCCCAGGGACAGCCTTCGCCGGGGAGCTGTTTTTT. Its protein product is CASSPGTAFAGELFF.